This TCR beta chain was recorded in a study of OX40 agonist ivuxolimab in advanced cancers. On the study more broadly: It was permissible to have had prior anti-PD-1, anti-PD-L1 or anti-CTLA-4 therapy, and around 41% had some.

As for this clone: Its antigen is currently unknown.

Patients were ineligible given autoimmune disease history or systemic immunosuppression. General study points: Both CD4+ and CD8+ T cell populations in blood had undergone clonal expansion by week 6 at 0.1 to 3.0 mg/kg.

Data came from immunoSEQ multiplex PCR; TCRdb stores just in-frame clones and leaves some out. The data contain around 76,000 clones, 70% to 90% of them singletons. With 4 bases removed from V and 7 bases from J, the gap between germline ends came to 16 bases. This CDR3 spans 14 amino acids. Germline CDR1 reads MNHNY; CDR2 reads SVGAGI (reference sequence). The sample was CD4+ or CD8+ T cells sorted from blood, taken in a trial of the OX40 agonist ivuxolimab. V and J are TRBV6-6 and TRBJ1-1; D may be TRBD1 (5 bases). This receptor was obtained from an adult with an advanced solid tumor such as melanoma, head and neck, liver or kidney cancer. The CDR3 nucleotides are TGTGCCAGCAGTTCCCTAACGGGACGAGGTGAAGCTTTCTTT. The encoded protein is CASSSLTGRGEAFF.